This record concerns one T cell receptor beta chain sequence. Its target is unknown. The data were obtained in a study of cytomegalovirus exposure and HLA in healthy donors. The wider study: The same platform was used for the 110 or so validation repertoires as for the roughly 700 first-cohort repertoires, as reported in a later analysis. Study observations and caveats: In vitro checks showed that a few CMV-associated chains really do target CMV antigens. About 180 TCR beta chains were listed as cytomegalovirus-associated.

The ends lost 1 base at V and 5 bases at J; junction bases unmatched: 9. The CDR3 runs 16 residues. Germline values: CDR1 MGHRA, CDR2 YSYEKL. Sequencing was performed with immunoSEQ multiplex PCR; in TCRdb, only in-frame clones are kept and a portion is missing. Here the sample spans 150,000 to 200,000 clones, roughly 84% being singletons. The receptor's source is a young man in good health and CMV-seropositive. The chain is built from TRBV4-1 and TRBJ2-7, with 9 bases lining up with TRBD2. Specimen: PBMCs. The CDR3 nucleotides are TGCGCCAGCAGCCAAGGAAGAGGACTAGCGTTCAACGAGCAGTACTTC. Translating it yields CASSQGRGLAFNEQYF.